This T cell receptor beta chain is drawn from a study of control samples from healthy donors and cancer patients. Looked up from germline, CDR1 is MNHEY and CDR2 is SVGAGI. This CDR3 has 14 residues. V dropped 5 bases and J dropped 4 bases, with 14 bases sitting between them. Measured with immunoSEQ multiplex PCR; TCRdb has only the in-frame clones, and not every one. The sample shows some 150,000 clones, less than 95% of them seen only once. The chain combines TRBV6-5 with TRBJ1-1; D call uncertain. This receptor was taken from a man between 18 and 29 years old in good health. The sample comprised blood. The CDR3 DNA follows: TGTGCCAGCAGTCACCAACGGCGGGGCACTGAAGCTTTCTTT. Its protein product is CASSHQRRGTEAFF.